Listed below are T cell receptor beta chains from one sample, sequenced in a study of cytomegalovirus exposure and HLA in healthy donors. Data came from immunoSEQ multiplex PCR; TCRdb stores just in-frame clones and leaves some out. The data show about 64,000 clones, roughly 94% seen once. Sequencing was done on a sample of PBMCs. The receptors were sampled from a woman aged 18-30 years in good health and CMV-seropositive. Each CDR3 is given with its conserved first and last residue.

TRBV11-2 CASSFVRQETQYF
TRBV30 CAWSALSASNTGELFF
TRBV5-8 CASSLPGHSGLKGEQYF
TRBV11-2 CASSLLRTDTQYF
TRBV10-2 CASSESMGGDYGYTF
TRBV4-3 CASSQGWGGSYEQYF
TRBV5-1 CASSLNRRNTEAFF
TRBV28 CASSQGAEEQYF
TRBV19 CASKLAGVGNEQFF
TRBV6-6 CASSRSALEGLEAFF
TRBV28 CASSYPGTGVYGYTF
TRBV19 CASMTGANTEAFF
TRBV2 CASSEDRGSYNEQFF
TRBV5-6 CASSGRTGPYEQYF
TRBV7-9 CASSHLSKETQYF
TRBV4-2 CASSQDGRAYYGYTF
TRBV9 CASSVEAEIYYEQYF
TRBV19 CASSTTPGGYEQYF
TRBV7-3 CASSRQGTDGYTF
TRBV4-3 CASSQGRTGLNSPLHF
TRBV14 CASSQYGGPGTDTQYF
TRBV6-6 CASSYTTSGGNEQFF
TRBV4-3 CASSSGTGEGNEQFF
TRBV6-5 CASSLGPEQFF
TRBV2 CASSVEGGHQPQHF
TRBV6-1 CASSEPSGTGFSPLHF
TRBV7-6 CASSLGRSAYEQYF
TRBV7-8 CASRDSGGELFF
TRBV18 CASSPVGQVDTGELFF
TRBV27 CASSPAGTGIGPQHF
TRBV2 CASREISYGYTF
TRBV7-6 CASSREGGPFGWETQYF
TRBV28 CASSLPGGGYTEAFF